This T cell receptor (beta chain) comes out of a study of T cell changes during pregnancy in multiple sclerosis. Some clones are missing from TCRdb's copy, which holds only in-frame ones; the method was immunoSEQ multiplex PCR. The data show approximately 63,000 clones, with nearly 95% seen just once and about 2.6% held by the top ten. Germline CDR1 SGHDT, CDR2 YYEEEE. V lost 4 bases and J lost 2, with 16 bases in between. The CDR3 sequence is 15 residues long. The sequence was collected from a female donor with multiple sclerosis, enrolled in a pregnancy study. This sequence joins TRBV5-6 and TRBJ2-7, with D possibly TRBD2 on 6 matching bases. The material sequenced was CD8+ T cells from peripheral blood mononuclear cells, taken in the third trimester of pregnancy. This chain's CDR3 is CASSATGTVAYEQYF. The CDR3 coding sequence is TGTGCCAGCAGCGCAACCGGGACTGTTGCCTACGAGCAGTACTTC.